One sample yielded the 4 T cell receptor beta chains listed below, sequenced in a study of early stage breast cancer tumors. Sequenced by immunoSEQ multiplex PCR; TCRdb stores in-frame clones only, minus some. The sample has approximately 75,000 clones; approximately 80% are singletons. Sequences were obtained from blood. The origin of the receptors is a person aged 40 to 49 with breast cancer.

V gene TRBV9 combines with J gene TRBJ2-1, with D possibly TRBD2 on 5 matching bases. Trimming removed 0 bases from V and 0 bases from J, with 16 bases in between. The CDR3 is 18 amino acids. Germline lookup yields CDR1 SGDLS and CDR2 YYNGEE. DNA of the CDR3: TGTGCCAGCAGCGTAGAGGTTAGCGAAATGAGCTCCTACAATGAGCAGTTCTTC. It encodes CASSVEVSEMSSYNEQFF. The full variable domain, in which reference TRBV9 and TRBJ2-1 provide the parts outside the CDR3, is DSGVTQTPKHLITATGQRVTLRCSPRSGDLSVYWYQQSLDQGLQFLIQYYNGEERAKGNILERFSAQQFPDLHSELNLSSLELGDSALYFCASSVEVSEMSSYNEQFFGPGTRLTVL.

CDR3 nucleotide sequence: TGTGCCAGCAGCCATGGCACGGCTTCCGGCGAGCAGTACTTC. Encoded protein: CASSHGTASGEQYF. This chain uses TRBV7-8 with TRBJ2-7, with D uncertain. The CDR3 covers 14 residues. CDR1 SGHVS and CDR2 FQNEAQ come from the germline V gene. Trimming removed 5 bases at V and 6 bases at J, with 17 bases between. The full variable domain, its missing parts supplied by reference TRBV7-8 and TRBJ2-7, is GAGVSQSPRYKVAKRGQDVALRCDPISGHVSLFWYQQALGQGPEFLTYFQNEAQLDKSGLPSDRFFAERPEGSVSTLKIQRTQQEDSAVYLCASSHGTASGEQYFGPGTRLTVT.

The V gene is TRBV20-1, the J gene TRBJ2-1; D gene uncertain. CDR1 DFQATT and CDR2 SNEGSKA come from the germline V gene (reference sequence). The CDR3 runs to 11 residues. The V end lost 6 bases, the J end lost 7 bases, and 10 bases lay between the germline ends. The CDR3 is CSAADYNEQFF. The DNA for the CDR3 is TGCAGTGCCGCCGATTATAATGAGCAGTTCTTC.

The chain employs TRBV6-6 and TRBJ2-4; 10 bases agree with TRBD2. Per the germline V gene, CDR1 is MNHNY and CDR2 is SVGAGI (reference sequence). J gave up 7 bases and V 5 bases, and 5 bases lay outside the gene matches. The CDR3 runs to 14 residues. CDR3 sequence reads: CASSPTSGKNIQYF. The CDR3 DNA is TGTGCCAGCAGTCCTACTAGCGGGAAGAACATTCAGTACTTC.